The source of this T cell receptor (beta chain) is a study of blood T cell repertoires in COVID-19. TCRdb keeps only in-frame clones here, not all; method: immunoSEQ multiplex PCR. The data contain about 400,000 clones, around 87% of them singletons. The CDR3 has 12 amino acids. In germline, CDR1 is SNHLY, CDR2 FYNNEI. The ends were cut back, 6 bases at V and 13 bases at J, with 13 bases in the middle. The receptor was isolated from a woman aged 25 to 39 with acute COVID-19. The chain has TRBV2 and TRBJ1-6; possibly TRBD1 for D (5 bases). What was sequenced was PBMCs or T cells enriched from blood (not recorded which). Here the CDR3 reads CASRVRVGPLHF. DNA for the CDR3: TGTGCCAGCAGGGTCAGGGTAGGGCCCCTCCACTTT.